This TCR beta chain was captured by sequencing in a study of control samples from healthy donors and cancer patients. Assay: immunoSEQ multiplex PCR; the TCRdb copy retains only in-frame clones and omits some. The sample shows tens of thousands of clones, 75% to 90% of them seen only once. Trimming removed 4 bases from V and 2 bases from J; junction bases left unmatched: 8. Germline V CDR1 and CDR2: MRHNA, SNTAGT. The CDR3 extends over 17 amino acids. The sequenced sample was PBMCs. This TCR came from a woman aged 50 to 65 with colorectal cancer. The chain couples TRBV6-4 to TRBJ2-1; 10 bases align to TRBD1. CDR3 nucleotides: TGTGCCAGCAGTGTCCCGACAGGGGGCATCACCTACAATGAGCAGTTCTTC. Its translation is CASSVPTGGITYNEQFF.